The 2 T cell receptor beta chains given below trace back to one sample, sequenced in a study of cytomegalovirus exposure and HLA in healthy donors. Only in-frame clones appear in the TCRdb table, and some are missing; sequencing was by immunoSEQ multiplex PCR. The data contain about 330,000 clones, around 90% of them singletons. The sequenced sample was PBMCs. These receptors all stem from a woman in her 30s in good health and CMV-seropositive.

This clone was seen only a few times. The rearrangement joins TRBV6-1 to TRBJ1-2; D is undetermined. This CDR3 contains 12 residues. Looked up from germline, CDR1 is MNHNS and CDR2 is SASEGT. With 7 bases removed from V and 1 base from J, the gap between germline ends came to 7 bases. CDR3 sequence: CASTLSNYGYTF. In DNA form, the CDR3 reads TGTGCCAGCACGTTAAGTAACTATGGCTACACCTTC.

The chain employs TRBV27 and TRBJ2-7; 8 positions agree with TRBD2. Germline CDR1 and CDR2: MNHEY and SMNVEV (reference sequence). The CDR3 length is 13 residues. The V segment lost 6 bases and the J segment 2 bases; nucleotides outside the gene matches: 3. The CDR3 coding sequence is TGTGCCAGCAGCCAGCGGGGGACCTACGAGCAGTACTTC. Its protein product is CASSQRGTYEQYF.